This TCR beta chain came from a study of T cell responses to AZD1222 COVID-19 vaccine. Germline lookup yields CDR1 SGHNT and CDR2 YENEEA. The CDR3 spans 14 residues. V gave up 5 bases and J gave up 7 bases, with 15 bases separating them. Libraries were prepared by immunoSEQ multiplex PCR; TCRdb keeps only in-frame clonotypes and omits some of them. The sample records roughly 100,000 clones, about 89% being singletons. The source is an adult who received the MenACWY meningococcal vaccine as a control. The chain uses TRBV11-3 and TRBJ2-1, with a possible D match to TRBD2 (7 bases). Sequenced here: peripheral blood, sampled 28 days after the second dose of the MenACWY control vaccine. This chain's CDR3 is CASSPRGAINEQFF. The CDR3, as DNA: TGTGCCAGCAGCCCCCGGGGGGCAATTAATGAGCAGTTCTTC.